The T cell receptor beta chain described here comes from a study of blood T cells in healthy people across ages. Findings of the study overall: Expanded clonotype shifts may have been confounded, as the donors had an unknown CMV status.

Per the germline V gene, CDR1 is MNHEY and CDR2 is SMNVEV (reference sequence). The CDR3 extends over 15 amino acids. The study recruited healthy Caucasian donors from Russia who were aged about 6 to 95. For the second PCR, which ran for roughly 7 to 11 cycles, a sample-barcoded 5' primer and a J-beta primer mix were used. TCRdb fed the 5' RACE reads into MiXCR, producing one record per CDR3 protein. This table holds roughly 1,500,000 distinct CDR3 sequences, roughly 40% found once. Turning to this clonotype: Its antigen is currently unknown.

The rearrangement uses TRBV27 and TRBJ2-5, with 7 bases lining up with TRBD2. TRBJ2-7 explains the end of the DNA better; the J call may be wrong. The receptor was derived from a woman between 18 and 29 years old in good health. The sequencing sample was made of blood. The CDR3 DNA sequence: TGTGCCAGCAGTGTAAATAGCGGGCCGGCCTACGAGCAGTACTTC. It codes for CASSVNSGPAYEQYF.